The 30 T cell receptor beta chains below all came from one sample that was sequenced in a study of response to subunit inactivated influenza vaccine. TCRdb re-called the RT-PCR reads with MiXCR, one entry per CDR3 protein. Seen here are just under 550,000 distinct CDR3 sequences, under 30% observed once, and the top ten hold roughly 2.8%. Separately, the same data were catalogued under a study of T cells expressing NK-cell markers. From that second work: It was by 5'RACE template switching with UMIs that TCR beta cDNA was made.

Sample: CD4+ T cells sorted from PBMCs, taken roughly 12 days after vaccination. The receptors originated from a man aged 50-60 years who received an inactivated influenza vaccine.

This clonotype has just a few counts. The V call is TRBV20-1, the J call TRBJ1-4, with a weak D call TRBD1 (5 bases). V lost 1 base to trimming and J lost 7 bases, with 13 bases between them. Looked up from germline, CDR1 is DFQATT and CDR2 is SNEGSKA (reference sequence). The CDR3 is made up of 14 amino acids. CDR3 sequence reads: CSARVGREAEKLFF. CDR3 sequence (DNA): TGCAGTGCTAGAGTCGGCAGGGAGGCTGAAAAACTGTTTTTT.

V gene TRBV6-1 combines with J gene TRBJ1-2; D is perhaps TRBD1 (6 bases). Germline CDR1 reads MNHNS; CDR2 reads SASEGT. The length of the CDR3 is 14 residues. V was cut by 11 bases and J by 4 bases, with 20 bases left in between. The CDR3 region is CAVYKMRGPYGYTF. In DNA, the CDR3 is TGTGCCGTCTATAAAATGCGGGGGCCCTATGGCTACACCTTC.

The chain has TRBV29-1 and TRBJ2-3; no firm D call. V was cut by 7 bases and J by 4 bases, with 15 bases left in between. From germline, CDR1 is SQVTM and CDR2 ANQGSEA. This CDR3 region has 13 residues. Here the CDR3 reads CSAVLGWADTQYF. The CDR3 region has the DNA TGCAGCGCCGTCTTGGGTTGGGCAGATACGCAGTATTTT.

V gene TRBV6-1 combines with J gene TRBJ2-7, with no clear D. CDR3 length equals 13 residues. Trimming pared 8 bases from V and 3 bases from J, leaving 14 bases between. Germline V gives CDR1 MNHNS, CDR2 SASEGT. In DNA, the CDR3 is TGTGCCAGCCGAGGCTACCCGGACTACGAGCAGTACTTC. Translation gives CASRGYPDYEQYF.

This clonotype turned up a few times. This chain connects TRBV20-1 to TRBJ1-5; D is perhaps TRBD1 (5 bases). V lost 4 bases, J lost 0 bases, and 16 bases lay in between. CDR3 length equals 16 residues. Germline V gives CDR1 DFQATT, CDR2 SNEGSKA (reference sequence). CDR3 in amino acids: CSATPFPGGSNQPQHF. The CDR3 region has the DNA TGCAGTGCTACACCATTCCCGGGGGGTAGCAATCAGCCCCAGCATTTT.

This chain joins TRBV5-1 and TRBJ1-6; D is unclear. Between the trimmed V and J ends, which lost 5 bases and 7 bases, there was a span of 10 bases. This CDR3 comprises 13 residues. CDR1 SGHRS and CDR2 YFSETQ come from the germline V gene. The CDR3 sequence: CASSQVVNSPLHF. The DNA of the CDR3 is TGCGCCAGCAGTCAGGTCGTGAATTCACCCCTCCACTTT.

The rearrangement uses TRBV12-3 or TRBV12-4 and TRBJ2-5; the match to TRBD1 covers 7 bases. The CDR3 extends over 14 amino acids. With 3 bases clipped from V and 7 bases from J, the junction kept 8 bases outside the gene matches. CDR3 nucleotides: TGTGCCAGCAGTTTCAGAGACAGGGCCGGGACCCAGTACTTC. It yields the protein CASSFRDRAGTQYF.

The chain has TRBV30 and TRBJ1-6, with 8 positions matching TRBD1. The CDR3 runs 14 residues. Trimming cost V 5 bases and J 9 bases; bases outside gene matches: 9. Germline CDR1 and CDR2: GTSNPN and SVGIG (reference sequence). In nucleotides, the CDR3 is TGTGCCTGGCGAACGACAGGGGAGAGTTCACCCCTCCACTTT. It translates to CAWRTTGESSPLHF.

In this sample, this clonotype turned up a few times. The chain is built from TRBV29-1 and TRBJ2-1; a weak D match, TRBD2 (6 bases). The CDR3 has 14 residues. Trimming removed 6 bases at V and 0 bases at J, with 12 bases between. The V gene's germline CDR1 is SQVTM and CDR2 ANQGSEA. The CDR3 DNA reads TGCAGCGTGCGGGACTCTAGCTCCTACAATGAGCAGTTCTTC. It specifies CSVRDSSSYNEQFF.

CDR3 bases: TGCAGAATTAGACCGGGACGGGGCTCCTACGAGCAGTACTTC. It codes for CRIRPGRGSYEQYF. This chain connects TRBV20-1 to TRBJ2-7; possibly TRBD1 or TRBD2 for D (5 bases each). This CDR3 contains 14 residues. Germline lookup yields CDR1 DFQATT and CDR2 SNEGSKA (reference sequence).

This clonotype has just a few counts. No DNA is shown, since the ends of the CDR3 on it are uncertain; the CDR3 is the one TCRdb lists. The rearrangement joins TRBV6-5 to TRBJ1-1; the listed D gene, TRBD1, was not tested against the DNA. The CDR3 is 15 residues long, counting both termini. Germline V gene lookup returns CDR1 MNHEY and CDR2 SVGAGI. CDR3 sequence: CASSSSDSLNTEAFF.

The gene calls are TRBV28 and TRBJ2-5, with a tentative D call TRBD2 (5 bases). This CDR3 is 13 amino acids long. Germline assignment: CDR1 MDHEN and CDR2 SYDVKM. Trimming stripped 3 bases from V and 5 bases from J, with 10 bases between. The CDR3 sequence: CASSFPGLETQYF. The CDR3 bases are TGTGCCAGCAGTTTCCCGGGGTTGGAGACCCAGTACTTC.

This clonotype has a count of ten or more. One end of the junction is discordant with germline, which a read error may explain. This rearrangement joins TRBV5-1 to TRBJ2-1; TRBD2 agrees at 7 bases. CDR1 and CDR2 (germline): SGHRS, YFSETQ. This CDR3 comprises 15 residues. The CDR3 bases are TGTGCCAGCAGCTTATCGGGAGGCACCTACAATGAGCAGTTCTTC. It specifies CASSLSGGTYNEQFF.

DNA of the CDR3: TGTGCCAGCAGCTTTTTCTCCGGGGCGCGCGGGGAGACCCAGTACTTC. Amino acid sequence: CASSFFSGARGETQYF. This chain uses TRBV5-5 with TRBJ2-5; D assignment may be TRBD1 or TRBD2 (5 bases each). The CDR3 length is 16 residues. Germline V CDR1 and CDR2: SGHKS, YYEKEE (reference sequence). V lost 2 bases to trimming and J lost 5 bases, with 19 bases between them.

CDR3: CSVKRGETQYF. DNA of the CDR3: TGCAGTGTGAAGCGAGGGGAGACCCAGTACTTC. This chain connects TRBV20-1 to TRBJ2-5; a weak D match, TRBD2 (5 bases). Trimming removed 7 bases from V and 5 bases from J, with 11 bases in between. CDR3 length equals 11 residues. Germline CDR1 DFQATT, CDR2 SNEGSKA (reference sequence).

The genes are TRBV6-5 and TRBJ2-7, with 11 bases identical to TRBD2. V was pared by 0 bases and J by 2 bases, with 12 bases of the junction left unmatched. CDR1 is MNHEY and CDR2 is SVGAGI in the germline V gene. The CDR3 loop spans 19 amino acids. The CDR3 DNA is TGTGCCAGCAGTTACTCGAGTATCAAAGGGACTAGCGGACCCTACGAGCAGTACTTC. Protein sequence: CASSYSSIKGTSGPYEQYF.

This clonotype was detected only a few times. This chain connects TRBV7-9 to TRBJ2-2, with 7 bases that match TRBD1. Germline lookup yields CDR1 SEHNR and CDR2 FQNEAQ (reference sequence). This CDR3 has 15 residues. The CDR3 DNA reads TGTGCACCAAAAAGTCGGGACAGCAACACCGGGGAGCTGTTTTTT. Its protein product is CAPKSRDSNTGELFF. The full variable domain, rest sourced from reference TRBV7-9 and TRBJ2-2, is DTGVSQNPRHKITKRGQNVTFRCDPISEHNRLYWYRQTLGQGPEFLTYFQNEAQLEKSRLLSDRFSAERPKGSFSTLEIQRTEQGDSAMYLCAPKSRDSNTGELFFGEGSRLTVL.

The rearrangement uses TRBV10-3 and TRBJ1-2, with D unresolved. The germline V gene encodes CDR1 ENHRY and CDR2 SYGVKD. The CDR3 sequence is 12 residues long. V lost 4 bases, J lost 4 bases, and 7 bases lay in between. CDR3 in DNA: TGTGCCATCAGTGCCAACAGCTATGGCTACACCTTC. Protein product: CAISANSYGYTF.

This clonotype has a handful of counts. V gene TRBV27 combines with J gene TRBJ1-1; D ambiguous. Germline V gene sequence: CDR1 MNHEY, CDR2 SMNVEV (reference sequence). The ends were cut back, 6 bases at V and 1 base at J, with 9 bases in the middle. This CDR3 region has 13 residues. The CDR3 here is CASRATPNTEAFF. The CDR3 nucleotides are TGTGCCAGCAGGGCGACACCGAACACTGAAGCTTTCTTT.

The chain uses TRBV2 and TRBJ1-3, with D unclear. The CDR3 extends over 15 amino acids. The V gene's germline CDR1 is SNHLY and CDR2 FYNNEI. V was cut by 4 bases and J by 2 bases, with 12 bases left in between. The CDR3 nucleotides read TGTGCCAGCAGTGTAAGGCAGAATACTGGAAACACCATATATTTT. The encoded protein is CASSVRQNTGNTIYF.

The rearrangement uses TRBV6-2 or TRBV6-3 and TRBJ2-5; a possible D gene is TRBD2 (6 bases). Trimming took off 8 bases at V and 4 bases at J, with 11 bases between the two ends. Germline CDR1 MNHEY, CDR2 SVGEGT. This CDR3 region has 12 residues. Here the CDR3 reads CASGRGLETQYF. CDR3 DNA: TGTGCCAGCGGACGGGGGTTAGAGACCCAGTACTTC.

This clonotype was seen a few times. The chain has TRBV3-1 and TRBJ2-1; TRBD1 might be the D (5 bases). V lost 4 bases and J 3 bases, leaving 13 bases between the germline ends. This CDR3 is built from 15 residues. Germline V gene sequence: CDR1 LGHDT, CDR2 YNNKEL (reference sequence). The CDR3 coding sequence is TGTGCCAGCAGCCTCTCGCGACAGATCTACAATGAGCAGTTCTTC. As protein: CASSLSRQIYNEQFF.

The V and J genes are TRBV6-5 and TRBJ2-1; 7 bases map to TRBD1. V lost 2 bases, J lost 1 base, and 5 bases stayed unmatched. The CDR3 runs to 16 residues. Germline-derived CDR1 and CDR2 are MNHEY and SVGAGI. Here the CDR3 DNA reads TGTGCCAGCAGTTACAGAACAGGGGCTTCCTACAATGAGCAGTTCTTC. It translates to CASSYRTGASYNEQFF.

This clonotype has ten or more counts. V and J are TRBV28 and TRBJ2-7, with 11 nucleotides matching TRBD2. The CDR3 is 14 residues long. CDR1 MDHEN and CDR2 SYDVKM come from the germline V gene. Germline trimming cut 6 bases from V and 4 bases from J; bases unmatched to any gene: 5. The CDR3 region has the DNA TGTGCCAGCAGAAATAGCGGGAGGGGATACGAGCAGTACTTC. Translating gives CASRNSGRGYEQYF. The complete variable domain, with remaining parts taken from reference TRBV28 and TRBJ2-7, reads DVKVTQSSRYLVKRTGEKVFLECVQDMDHENMFWYRQDPGLGLRLIYFSYDVKMKEKGDIPEGYSVSREKKERFSLILESASTNQTSMYLCASRNSGRGYEQYFGPGTRLTVT.

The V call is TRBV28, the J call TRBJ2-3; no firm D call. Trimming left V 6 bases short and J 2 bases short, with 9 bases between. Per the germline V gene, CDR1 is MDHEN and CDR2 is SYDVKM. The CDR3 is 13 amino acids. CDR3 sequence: CASSSRNTDTQYF. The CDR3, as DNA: TGTGCCAGCAGCTCCCGAAACACAGATACGCAGTATTTT.

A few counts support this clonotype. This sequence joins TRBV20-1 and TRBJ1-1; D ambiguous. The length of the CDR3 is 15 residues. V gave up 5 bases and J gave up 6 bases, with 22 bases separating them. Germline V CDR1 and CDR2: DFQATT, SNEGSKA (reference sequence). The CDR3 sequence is CSAQTPPRGLAEAFF. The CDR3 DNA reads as TGCAGTGCTCAGACCCCCCCGAGAGGGCTGGCTGAAGCTTTCTTT.

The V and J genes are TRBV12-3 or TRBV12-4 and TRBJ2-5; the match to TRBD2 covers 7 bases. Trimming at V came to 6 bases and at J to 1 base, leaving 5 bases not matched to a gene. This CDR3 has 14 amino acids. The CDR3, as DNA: TGTGCCAGCAGGGGGGGGAGGGGCCAAGAGACCCAGTACTTC. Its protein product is CASRGGRGQETQYF.

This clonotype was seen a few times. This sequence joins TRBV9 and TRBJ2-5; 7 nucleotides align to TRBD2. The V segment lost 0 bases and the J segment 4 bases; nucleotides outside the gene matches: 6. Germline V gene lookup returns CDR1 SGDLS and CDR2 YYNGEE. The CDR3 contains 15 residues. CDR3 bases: TGTGCCAGCAGCGTAGGGGGAGGGCGGGGAGAGACCCAGTACTTC. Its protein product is CASSVGGGRGETQYF.

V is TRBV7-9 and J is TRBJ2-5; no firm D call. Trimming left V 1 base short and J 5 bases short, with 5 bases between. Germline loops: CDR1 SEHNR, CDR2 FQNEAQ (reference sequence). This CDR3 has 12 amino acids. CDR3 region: CASSLVWETQYF. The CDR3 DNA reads TGTGCCAGCAGCTTAGTTTGGGAGACCCAGTACTTC.

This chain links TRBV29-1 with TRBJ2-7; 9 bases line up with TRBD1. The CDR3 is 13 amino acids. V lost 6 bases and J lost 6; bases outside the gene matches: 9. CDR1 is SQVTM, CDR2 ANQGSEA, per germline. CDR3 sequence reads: CSVAAGQGLEQYF. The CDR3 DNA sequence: TGCAGCGTAGCAGCGGGACAGGGACTCGAGCAGTACTTC.